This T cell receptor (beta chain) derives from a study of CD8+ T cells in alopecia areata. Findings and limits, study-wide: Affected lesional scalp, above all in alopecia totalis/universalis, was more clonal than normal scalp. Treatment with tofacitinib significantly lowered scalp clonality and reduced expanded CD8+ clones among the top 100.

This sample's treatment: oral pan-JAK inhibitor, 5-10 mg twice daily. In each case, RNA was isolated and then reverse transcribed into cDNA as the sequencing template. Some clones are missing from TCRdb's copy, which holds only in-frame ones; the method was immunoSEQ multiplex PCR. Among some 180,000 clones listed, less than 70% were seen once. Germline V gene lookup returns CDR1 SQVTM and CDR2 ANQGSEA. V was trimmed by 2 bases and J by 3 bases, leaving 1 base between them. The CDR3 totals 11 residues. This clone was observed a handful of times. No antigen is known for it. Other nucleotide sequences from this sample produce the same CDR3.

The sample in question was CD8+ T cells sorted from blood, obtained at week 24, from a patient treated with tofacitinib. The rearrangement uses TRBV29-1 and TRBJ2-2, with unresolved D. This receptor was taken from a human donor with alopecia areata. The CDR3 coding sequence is TGCAGCGTTGAACACACCGGGGAGCTGTTTTTT. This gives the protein CSVEHTGELFF.